Presented here are 19 T cell receptor beta chains from one specimen sequenced in a study of T cells in Graves' hyperthyroidism and ophthalmopathy. RNA transcripts provided the source from which TCR beta CDR3 regions were amplified. RT-PCR in the first round (using the HTBI primer set) targeted the TCR CDR3. In TCRdb, the multiplex PCR reads were re-called with MiXCR into one record per CDR3 protein. The sample includes under 400,000 distinct CDR3 sequences, around a fifth of them seen just once. Sequenced sample: blood. The source is a woman between 45 and 60 years old with Graves' hyperthyroidism.

In its sample, this clonotype was seen many times. The chain joins TRBV20-1 to TRBJ2-1; TRBD2 matches at 15 bases. Germline loops: CDR1 DFQATT, CDR2 SNEGSKA (reference sequence). This CDR3 is 15 amino acids long. Trimming took 2 bases from V and 8 from J; bases not matched to a gene: 4. The CDR3 DNA reads TGCAGTGCTAGACTCTGGACTAGCGGGAGGGATGAGCAGTTCTTC. Protein sequence: CSARLWTSGRDEQFF.

With regard to this clonotype: A much larger clone lies a single base off, so this may be a read error. The J gene is TRBJ1-1, the V gene TRBV5-1, with TRBD1 identical over 10 bases. The V segment lost 4 bases and the J segment 6 bases; nucleotides outside the gene matches: 9. Germline CDR1 and CDR2: SGHRS and YFSETQ. The CDR3 contains 15 residues. The DNA for the CDR3 is TGCGCCAGCAGCCCCCAGACAGGGGGCTATCCTGAAGCTTTCTTT. Translating gives CASSPQTGGYPEAFF.

This clonotype occurred a few times. The chain combines TRBV10-3 with TRBJ2-3; the D is unclear. CDR3 size: 11 residues. The ends were cut back, 8 bases at V and 1 base at J, with 4 bases in the middle. Germline CDR1 ENHRY, CDR2 SYGVKD. The CDR3 DNA reads as TGTGCCATCGGTCGCACAGATACGCAGTATTTT. This gives the protein CAIGRTDTQYF.

The J gene is TRBJ2-7, the V gene TRBV11-2; the D gene is possibly TRBD2 (5 bases). The CDR3 is made up of 15 amino acids. V was clipped by 4 bases and J by 3 bases, with 16 bases between them. Germline CDR1 SGHAT, CDR2 FQNNGV. The chain's CDR3 is CASSSAGRARYEQYF. The DNA for the CDR3 is TGTGCCAGCAGCTCCGCTGGGCGGGCCCGCTACGAGCAGTACTTC.

The J gene is TRBJ2-1, the V gene TRBV10-3, with a tentative D call TRBD1 (6 bases). This CDR3 is 13 amino acids long. Trimming pared 7 bases from V and 4 bases from J, leaving 11 bases between. Germline lookup yields CDR1 ENHRY and CDR2 SYGVKD. The CDR3 nucleotides are TGTGCCATCAAGGGGGTTCTTTACAATGAGCAGTTCTTC. Protein product: CAIKGVLYNEQFF.

This clonotype was observed at least ten times. The rearrangement uses TRBV14 and TRBJ1-1, with a weak D call TRBD1 (5 bases). Germline CDR1 and CDR2: SGHDN and FVKESK. Trimming left V 1 base short and J 1 base short, with 10 bases between. This CDR3 is built from 15 residues. CDR3 in amino acids: CASSQAGVANTEAFF. The CDR3 bases are TGTGCCAGCAGCCAAGCGGGGGTGGCGAACACTGAAGCTTTCTTT.

This clonotype was seen a single time. The V call is TRBV18, the J call TRBJ2-6; 7 bases agree with TRBD1. The germline V gene has CDR1 KGHSH and CDR2 LQKENI. This CDR3 is 16 amino acids long. V lost 3 bases to trimming and J lost 1 base; unmatched junction nucleotides: 3. In DNA, the CDR3 is TGTGCCAGCTCACCCCTGACAGGGTCTGGGGCCAACGTCCTGACTTTC. The encoded protein is CASSPLTGSGANVLTF.

This clonotype was counted ten times or more. The chain carries TRBV20-1 and TRBJ2-4, with 11 nucleotides matching TRBD2. V shed 5 bases, J shed 6 bases, and the junction held 6 bases outside the gene matches. From germline, CDR1 is DFQATT and CDR2 SNEGSKA (reference sequence). The CDR3 has 14 residues. The CDR3 sequence is CSAVTSGRGNIQYF. The CDR3 DNA reads as TGCAGTGCTGTCACTAGCGGGAGAGGAAACATTCAGTACTTC.

This clonotype showed up many times. CDR3 residues: CASRRGQGNSPLHF. For the CDR3, the DNA is TGTGCCAGCAGACGTGGACAGGGAAATTCACCCCTCCACTTT. The chain couples TRBV6-1 to TRBJ1-6; 8 bases fit TRBD1. The CDR3 contains 14 residues. J lost 7 bases, V lost 6 bases, and 5 bases had no gene match. In germline, CDR1 is MNHNS, CDR2 SASEGT.

This clonotype was picked up a small number of times. The chain has TRBV3-1 and TRBJ2-3; D unclear. In germline, CDR1 is LGHDT, CDR2 YNNKEL (reference sequence). Trimming took off 1 base at V and 2 bases at J, with 7 bases between the two ends. The CDR3 is 14 amino acids. The CDR3 coding sequence is TGTGCCAGCAGCCAAGCCAGGTCCACAGATACGCAGTATTTT. Its protein product is CASSQARSTDTQYF.

This clonotype was picked up a small number of times. It may be a read error: a sequence one base away is much more abundant. This chain joins TRBV3-1 and TRBJ1-1, with D possibly being TRBD1 (5 bases). This CDR3 spans 14 amino acids. Germline-derived CDR1 and CDR2 are LGHDT and YNNKEL (reference sequence). The CDR3 DNA reads as TGTGCCAGCAGCCAAGACTCAGGGAACGCTGAAGCTTTCTTT. Its protein is CASSQDSGNAEAFF.

The chain carries TRBV2 and TRBJ1-5; 8 bases align to TRBD1. The CDR3 covers 15 residues. Unmatched junction bases numbered 5, after V lost 6 bases and J lost 1 base. Germline V CDR1 and CDR2: SNHLY, FYNNEI. CDR3 coding DNA: TGTGCCAGCAGGAAGACAGGGGCCAGCAATCAGCCCCAGCATTTT. It yields the protein CASRKTGASNQPQHF. The full variable domain, its missing parts supplied by reference TRBV2 and TRBJ1-5, is EPEVTQTPSHQVTQMGQEVILRCVPISNHLYFYWYRQILGQKVEFLVSFYNNEISEKSEIFDDQFSVERPDGSNFTLKIRSTKLEDSAMYFCASRKTGASNQPQHFGDGTRLSIL.

This clonotype has ten or more counts. This chain links TRBV28 with TRBJ2-3; 10 nucleotides line up with TRBD2. Germline V CDR1 and CDR2: MDHEN, SYDVKM. Germline trimming cut 2 bases from V and 2 bases from J; bases unmatched to any gene: 4. This CDR3 contains 16 residues. This chain's CDR3 is CASSLVGLADTDTQYF. The CDR3, as DNA: TGTGCCAGCAGTTTAGTTGGACTAGCGGACACAGATACGCAGTATTTT.

This clonotype occurred many times. This rearrangement joins TRBV28 to TRBJ2-1; 8 positions agree with TRBD1. There are 14 residues in the CDR3. The trim removed 11 bases at V and 0 bases at J, leaving 6 bases unmatched. Germline-derived CDR1 and CDR2 are MDHEN and SYDVKM. In nucleotides, the CDR3 is TGTGCCGCTGCAGGACAGGGCTCCTACAATGAGCAGTTCTTC. This sequence encodes CAAAGQGSYNEQFF.

This clonotype was recorded a few times. The rearrangement links TRBV30 to TRBJ1-1; D is undetermined. Trimming stripped 2 bases from V and 2 bases from J, with 9 bases between. CDR3 size: 13 residues. CDR1 GTSNPN and CDR2 SVGIG come from the germline V gene (reference sequence). This CDR3 is CAWSRQTNTEAFF. The CDR3 coding sequence is TGTGCCTGGAGTAGACAAACAAACACTGAAGCTTTCTTT.

This clonotype was observed a few times. The V call is TRBV4-1, the J call TRBJ1-1; TRBD1 agrees at 7 bases. This CDR3 has 15 amino acids. With V trimmed by 4 bases and J by 0 bases, 5 bases remained unmatched. The germline CDR1 and CDR2 sequences are MGHRA and YSYEKL. The CDR3 nucleotides read TGCGCCAGCAGCCGCGATGGACAGGTGAACACTGAAGCTTTCTTT. This codes for CASSRDGQVNTEAFF.

J is TRBJ2-5 and V is TRBV19; D gene uncertain. Germline assignment: CDR1 LNHDA and CDR2 SQIVND (reference sequence). Between the trimmed V and J ends, which lost 1 base and 2 bases, there was a span of 8 bases. CDR3 size: 14 residues. The CDR3 spells CASSIGSTQETQYF. The CDR3 bases are TGTGCCAGTAGTATAGGGTCCACTCAAGAGACCCAGTACTTC.

The chain recombines TRBV12-3 or TRBV12-4 with TRBJ1-5, with 9 bases fitting TRBD1. The junction had 4 bases not matched to a gene; V was cut back by 6 bases and J by 4 bases. This CDR3 is built from 14 residues. The CDR3 region has the DNA TGTGCCAGCAGGGGACAGGGAACTAATCAGCCCCAGCATTTT. This codes for CASRGQGTNQPQHF.

In this sample, this clonotype turned up many times. At one boundary the junction diverges from the germline segment, which might be a read error. The chain joins TRBV20-1 to TRBJ2-2; 7 nucleotides line up with TRBD2. The CDR3 loop spans 13 amino acids. Germline V gene data show CDR1 as DFQATT and CDR2 as SNEGSKA (reference sequence). Here the CDR3 reads CSARAGNTGELFF. In DNA, the CDR3 is TGCAGTGCGAGAGCGGGAAACACCGGGGAGCTGTTTTTT.